These 11 T cell receptor beta chains originate from one sample sequenced in a study of T cells in Graves' hyperthyroidism and ophthalmopathy. Regions amplified from RNA transcripts were the TCR beta CDR3 regions. The TCR CDR3 first-round RT-PCR relied on the HTBI primer set. TCRdb reprocessed the multiplex PCR reads via MiXCR and lists one record per CDR3 protein. This sample carries some 490,000 distinct CDR3 sequences, about 20% of them seen once, and the ten largest clones take roughly 49%. The material sequenced was blood. Every receptor here comes from a woman between 70 and 85 years old with Graves' ophthalmopathy.

The V and J genes are TRBV5-4 and TRBJ1-1, with 9 bases fitting TRBD1. Germline lookup yields CDR1 SGHNT and CDR2 YYREEE (reference sequence). This CDR3 is 14 amino acids long. V was clipped by 4 bases and J by 6 bases; unmatched bases: 7. The DNA for the CDR3 is TGTGCCAGCAGCCTACAGGGGGCTAGGGCTGAAGCTTTCTTT. Its translation is CASSLQGARAEAFF.

This clonotype was counted only a few times. The rearrangement uses TRBV19 and TRBJ2-5, with 9 bases fitting TRBD1. CDR1 is LNHDA and CDR2 is SQIVND in the germline V gene (reference sequence). The V segment lost 5 bases and the J segment 4 bases; nucleotides outside the gene matches: 11. This CDR3 contains 16 residues. The CDR3 here is CASSAGQGISGETQYF. CDR3 sequence (DNA): TGTGCCAGTAGTGCAGGACAGGGGATTAGTGGAGAGACCCAGTACTTC.

In this sample, this clonotype turned up many times. V and J are TRBV7-8 and TRBJ2-7; D is undetermined. The CDR3 is 14 amino acids. Germline V gene data show CDR1 as SGHVS and CDR2 as FQNEAQ. V was clipped by 5 bases and J by 1 base, with 12 bases between them. CDR3 in amino acids: CASSPYVGSYEQYF. CDR3 DNA: TGTGCCAGCAGCCCTTATGTGGGATCCTACGAGCAGTACTTC.

This clonotype appeared many times. This chain joins TRBV27 and TRBJ2-5, with a tentative D call TRBD2 (6 bases). Germline V gene sequence: CDR1 MNHEY, CDR2 SMNVEV (reference sequence). The CDR3 has 15 residues. V lost 5 bases, J lost 5 bases, and 18 bases lay in between. CDR3 sequence reads: CASSPGSGRGETQYF. In DNA, the CDR3 is TGTGCCAGCAGTCCGGGCAGCGGTCGGGGGGAGACCCAGTACTTC.

The chain carries TRBV12-3 or TRBV12-4 and TRBJ2-5; TRBD2 matches at 16 bases. V was clipped by 6 bases and J by 5 bases; unmatched bases: 9. This CDR3 is built from 17 residues. The CDR3 coding sequence is TGTGCCAGCAGCCGGGGGACTAGCGGGAGGGCCGTTGAGACCCAGTACTTC. It translates to CASSRGTSGRAVETQYF.

This clonotype came up many times. The chain recombines TRBV11-2 with TRBJ1-4; D remains unclear. Germline CDR1 and CDR2: SGHAT and FQNNGV. There are 13 residues in the CDR3. V was trimmed by 5 bases and J by 2 bases, leaving 6 bases between them. CDR3 sequence reads: CASSPATNEKLFF. The CDR3 nucleotides read TGTGCCAGCAGCCCTGCTACTAATGAAAAACTGTTTTTT.

This clonotype was counted only a few times. The rearrangement uses TRBV7-3 and TRBJ2-5; the D gene is possibly TRBD2 (6 bases). CDR1 and CDR2 (germline): SGHTA, FQGTGA. The CDR3 covers 14 residues. V was cut by 4 bases and J by 4 bases, with 13 bases left in between. CDR3 sequence (DNA): TGTGCCAGCAGCTCCGCCGGAGGGTCAGAGACCCAGTACTTC. Residues: CASSSAGGSETQYF. Full variable domain (remainder filled in from reference TRBV7-3 and TRBJ2-5): GAGVSQTPSNKVTEKGKYVELRCDPISGHTALYWYRQSLGQGPEFLIYFQGTGAADDSGLPNDRFFAVRPEGSVSTLKIQRTERGDSAVYLCASSSAGGSETQYFGPGTRLLVL.

In this sample, this clonotype turned up many times. J is TRBJ2-2 and V is TRBV6-1, with D uncertain. Germline lookup yields CDR1 MNHNS and CDR2 SASEGT. This CDR3 spans 14 amino acids. The V end was cut by 7 bases, the J end by 13 bases, with 22 bases between. The chain's CDR3 is CASNLRAGQPLLFF. CDR3 in DNA: TGTGCCAGCAATCTCCGGGCCGGGCAACCATTGCTGTTTTTT.

In its sample, this clonotype was seen many times. This chain connects TRBV11-2 to TRBJ1-1; D remains unclear. CDR3 length equals 14 residues. Between the trimmed V and J ends, which lost 2 bases and 5 bases, there was a span of 12 bases. CDR1 is SGHAT, CDR2 FQNNGV, per germline. Here the CDR3 DNA reads TGTGCCAGCAGCTTATCCCAAGGGAGGACTGAAGCTTTCTTT. Translated: CASSLSQGRTEAFF.

The chain has TRBV7-9 and TRBJ2-1; D may be TRBD1 (5 bases). V was trimmed by 2 bases and J by 7 bases, leaving 21 bases between them. Germline CDR1 SEHNR, CDR2 FQNEAQ (reference sequence). The CDR3 totals 17 residues. Here the CDR3 DNA reads TGTGCCAGCAGCTTAAGGGGCGAAGAGGTCGGGTTGAATGAGCAGTTCTTC. It encodes CASSLRGEEVGLNEQFF.

The rearrangement links TRBV5-5 to TRBJ2-3, with D hard to call. The V end was cut by 1 base, the J end by 5 bases, with 17 bases between. Germline assignment: CDR1 SGHKS and CDR2 YYEKEE (reference sequence). This CDR3 is 16 amino acids long. This CDR3 is CASSLTSGSPIDTQYF. Here the CDR3 DNA reads TGTGCCAGCAGCTTGACCTCCGGGTCCCCGATAGATACGCAGTATTTT.